There are a few counts of the clone carrying this T cell receptor beta chain. Its antigen is still unknown. This entry belongs to a study of CD8 T cells in ankylosing spondylitis. V trimming: 7 bases; J trimming: 4 bases; junction bases outside the gene matches: 7. The CDR3 is made up of 15 amino acids. TCRdb ran MiXCR on the 5' RACE reads and lists one entry per CDR3 protein. This sample has 270,000 or so distinct CDR3 sequences, with 18% found just once. Study outcomes and limitations: According to the report, clones linked to the disease were significantly enriched in matched synovial fluid samples taken from ankylosing spondylitis patients. There was a TCR beta motif, made of several highly homologous variants, that appeared characteristic of ankylosing spondylitis blood. Earlier work had already found some motif variants in reactive arthritis synovial fluid and blood.

The rearrangement links TRBV12-3 or TRBV12-4 to TRBJ2-3, with 11 positions matching TRBD2. This TCR was recovered from a male donor with ankylosing spondylitis or in good health (not recorded which). Sequenced: blood, either unsorted or a sorted T cell fraction (not recorded which). Written as DNA, the CDR3 is TGTGCCAGCAACCTACTAGCGGGAGACCCAGATACGCAGTATTTT. It is translated as CASNLLAGDPDTQYF.